Sequencing of this T cell receptor beta chain was carried out in a study of Graves' ophthalmopathy and Graves' hyperthyroidism. Whole-study context: The study drew peripheral blood at initial diagnosis, before any treatment.

Excluded were patients with other autoimmune diseases, uncontrolled infections, pregnancy or lactation. The germline V gene encodes CDR1 MDHEN and CDR2 SYDVKM. This CDR3 contains 15 residues. As the template, RNA transcripts were used to amplify TCR beta CDR3 regions. The library came from an HTBI-primed first-round RT-PCR and a second-round multiplex PCR. TCRdb reprocessed the multiplex PCR reads via MiXCR and lists one record per CDR3 protein. The table has about 480,000 distinct CDR3 sequences, over 13% seen once. Ten or more counts support this clonotype. Antigen: not known. At one boundary the junction diverges from the germline segment, which might be a read error. Study observations and caveats: Distinction of ophthalmopathy from stable hyperthyroidism by a 13-signature model reached roughly 87% sensitivity and 81.08% specificity.

What was sequenced was blood. This sequence joins TRBV28 and TRBJ2-7; 13 bases are a match to TRBD2. This sequence originates from a woman aged 25-40 years with Graves' ophthalmopathy. The CDR3 loop is CAIDSPTSGGAKHDF. For the CDR3, the DNA is TGTGCCATCGACTCCCCTACTAGCGGGGGGGCCAAGCACGACTTC.